The 29 T cell receptor beta chains below all came from one sample that was sequenced in a study of OX40 agonist ivuxolimab in advanced cancers. Assay used: immunoSEQ multiplex PCR; TCRdb lists only in-frame clones, some missing. The sample lists 70,000 to 75,000 clones, approximately 90% seen once, with about 0.42% in the top ten. Sequenced material: CD4+ or CD8+ T cells sorted from blood, taken in a trial of the OX40 agonist ivuxolimab. Source of these receptors: an adult with an advanced solid tumor such as melanoma, head and neck, liver or kidney cancer.

This chain joins TRBV19 and TRBJ1-5, with a possible D match to TRBD1 (6 bases). CDR3 length: 16 amino acids. V was shortened by 1 base and J by 1 base, with 11 bases between the two germline ends. Germline-derived CDR1 and CDR2 are LNHDA and SQIVND (reference sequence). This CDR3 is CASSIVPRGSNQPQHF. The CDR3 DNA sequence: TGTGCCAGTAGTATAGTACCCAGGGGAAGCAATCAGCCCCAGCATTTT. The entire variable domain, with the rest obtained from reference TRBV19 and TRBJ1-5, is as follows: DGGITQSPKYLFRKEGQNVTLSCEQNLNHDAMYWYRQDPGQGLRLIYYSQIVNDFQKGDIAEGYSVSREKKESFPLTVTSAQKNPTAFYLCASSIVPRGSNQPQHFGDGTRLSIL.

The chain carries TRBV9 and TRBJ1-2, with TRBD1 matching over 7 bases. Unmatched junction bases numbered 8, after V lost 4 bases and J lost 5 bases. The CDR3 extends over 14 amino acids. Germline assignment: CDR1 SGDLS and CDR2 YYNGEE. The CDR3 coding sequence is TGTGCCAGCAGCCCCCAGGGGGGAAAGTATGGCTACACCTTC. It translates to CASSPQGGKYGYTF.

The chain couples TRBV18 to TRBJ2-7, with TRBD2 matching over 9 bases. Per germline, CDR1 KGHSH and CDR2 LQKENI. This CDR3 has 14 residues. Trimming cost V 3 bases and J 0 bases; bases outside gene matches: 0. Here the CDR3 DNA reads TGTGCCAGCTCACCGACTAGCGGCTCCTACGAGCAGTACTTC. Its protein is CASSPTSGSYEQYF.

This rearrangement joins TRBV28 to TRBJ2-7; 9 bases are shared with TRBD2. The CDR3 covers 16 residues. Looked up from germline, CDR1 is MDHEN and CDR2 is SYDVKM. V dropped 8 bases and J dropped 3; count of bases not matched to a gene: 14. The CDR3 is CASAGSGSKSDYEQYF. The DNA of the CDR3 is TGTGCCAGCGCAGGTAGCGGGAGTAAATCGGACTACGAGCAGTACTTC.

V is TRBV6-5 and J is TRBJ2-5; D uncertain. V was shortened by 6 bases and J by 3 bases, with 14 bases between the two germline ends. Germline lookup yields CDR1 MNHEY and CDR2 SVGAGI. The CDR3 consists of 14 residues. The CDR3 region has the DNA TGTGCCAGCAGCCGGACCCGCGCTGAAGAGACCCAGTACTTC. This codes for CASSRTRAEETQYF.

V gene TRBV19 combines with J gene TRBJ2-7; TRBD1 aligns across 8 bases. CDR1 and CDR2 (germline): LNHDA, SQIVND (reference sequence). J was trimmed by 2 bases and V by 6 bases; bases with no gene match: 9. This CDR3 is built from 15 residues. CDR3 amino acids: CASRDGTGGTYEQYF. CDR3 DNA sequence: TGTGCCAGTAGGGACGGGACAGGAGGTACCTACGAGCAGTACTTC.

The chain couples TRBV20-1 to TRBJ2-1; a weak D match, TRBD2 (5 bases). The CDR3 extends over 11 amino acids. In germline, CDR1 is DFQATT, CDR2 SNEGSKA (reference sequence). Trimming left V 3 bases short and J 7 bases short, with 7 bases between. For the CDR3, the DNA is TGCAGTGCTAGGAGGGATAATGAGCAGTTCTTC. Translating it yields CSARRDNEQFF.

V gene TRBV30 combines with J gene TRBJ2-1; TRBD2 matches 13 bases. The CDR3 sequence is 15 residues long. V shed 8 bases and J 6 bases; nucleotides not matched to a gene: 10. From germline, CDR1 is GTSNPN and CDR2 SVGIG (reference sequence). The CDR3, as DNA: TGTGCCGGGGCGAAAGGACTAGCGGGAGTCAATGAGCAGTTCTTC. This sequence encodes CAGAKGLAGVNEQFF.

CDR3: CASSLMGRQIYNEQFF. The CDR3 DNA sequence: TGTGCCAGCAGCCTGATGGGCCGACAAATATACAATGAGCAGTTCTTC. The rearrangement uses TRBV7-6 and TRBJ2-1; D is uncertain. CDR1 is SGHVS and CDR2 is FNYEAQ in the germline V gene. This CDR3 spans 16 amino acids. V was clipped by 5 bases and J by 4 bases, with 18 bases between them.

The chain has TRBV5-1 and TRBJ2-3, with 7 bases lining up with TRBD2. Germline loops: CDR1 SGHRS, CDR2 YFSETQ. CDR3 size: 15 residues. The V and J ends lost 7 bases and 0 bases, in that order; junction bases with no gene match: 8. CDR3 in amino acids: CASSVGTTSTDTQYF. In DNA, the CDR3 is TGCGCCAGCTCGGTTGGGACTACTAGCACAGATACGCAGTATTTT.

This clone showed up just once. CDR3 DNA sequence: TGTGCCAGCAGCGCCAGCGGGAGAAATGAGCAGTTCTTC. Translation: CASSASGRNEQFF. The chain has TRBV5-8 and TRBJ2-1; 8 bases align to TRBD2. The ends lost 4 bases at V and 7 bases at J; junction bases unmatched: 4. The V gene's germline CDR1 is SGHTS and CDR2 YDEGEE. This CDR3 has 13 residues.

This clone has a single count. The chain uses TRBV7-9 and TRBJ1-5; D remains unclear. The germline gives CDR1 SEHNR, CDR2 FQNEAQ (reference sequence). Trimming shortened V by 7 bases and J by 4 bases, and 29 bases separated the two germline ends. This CDR3 spans 19 amino acids. CDR3 DNA sequence: TGTGCCAGCAACCTTAGATCGAGTATAGGGATCCCCTATAATCAGCCCCAGCATTTT. Its protein is CASNLRSSIGIPYNQPQHF. The full variable domain, its missing parts supplied by reference TRBV7-9 and TRBJ1-5, is DTGVSQNPRHKITKRGQNVTFRCDPISEHNRLYWYRQTLGQGPEFLTYFQNEAQLEKSRLLSDRFSAERPKGSFSTLEIQRTEQGDSAMYLCASNLRSSIGIPYNQPQHFGDGTRLSIL.

The V and J genes are TRBV6-5 and TRBJ1-3; unclear D gene. Trimming shortened V by 6 bases and J by 1 base, and 10 bases separated the two germline ends. This CDR3 region has 14 residues. Germline-derived CDR1 and CDR2 are MNHEY and SVGAGI. The CDR3 reads CASSRGISGNTIYF. CDR3 coding DNA: TGTGCCAGCAGCCGGGGAATTTCTGGAAACACCATATATTTT.

This rearrangement joins TRBV30 to TRBJ2-1; 11 nucleotides match TRBD2. The germline CDR1 and CDR2 sequences are GTSNPN and SVGIG (reference sequence). The CDR3 totals 15 residues. V dropped 0 bases and J dropped 10; count of bases not matched to a gene: 8. CDR3 nucleotides: TGTGCCTGGAGTGTACTAGCGGGGGCGTTGGGAGAGCAGTTCTTC. Translation gives CAWSVLAGALGEQFF.

This clone showed up just once. The rearrangement joins TRBV6-5 to TRBJ2-1; perhaps TRBD2 as D (5 bases). The CDR3 covers 16 residues. The V end lost 2 bases, the J end lost 3 bases, and 14 bases lay between the germline ends. Germline CDR1 and CDR2: MNHEY and SVGAGI. The CDR3 spells CASSYDLPGNYNEQFF. The CDR3 DNA reads TGTGCCAGCAGTTACGATTTGCCGGGGAACTACAATGAGCAGTTCTTC.

The sample holds one count of this clone. The chain combines TRBV7-9 with TRBJ2-1; TRBD2 agrees at 8 bases. Trimming took 5 bases from V and 3 from J; bases not matched to a gene: 3. Germline V gene lookup returns CDR1 SEHNR and CDR2 FQNEAQ (reference sequence). This CDR3 is built from 14 residues. This CDR3 is CASSLSGVYNEQFF. CDR3 coding DNA: TGTGCCAGCAGCCTTAGCGGGGTCTACAATGAGCAGTTCTTC.

This clone came up once. The V call is TRBV7-9, the J call TRBJ2-5; 12 bases map to TRBD2. Germline CDR1 is SEHNR and CDR2 is FQNEAQ (reference sequence). The CDR3 loop spans 16 amino acids. The V segment lost 5 bases and the J segment 2 bases; nucleotides outside the gene matches: 6. The CDR3, as DNA: TGTGCCAGCAGCCCGTGGACTAGCGGGACTCAAGAGACCCAGTACTTC. This codes for CASSPWTSGTQETQYF.

The DNA of the CDR3 is TGCGCCAGCAGCATAGGGACAGAGGGAGGCTACACCTTC. Its translation: CASSIGTEGGYTF. The chain uses TRBV5-1 and TRBJ1-2; 7 bases match TRBD1. CDR1 SGHRS and CDR2 YFSETQ come from the germline V gene. The junction had 8 bases not matched to a gene; V was cut back by 4 bases and J by 8 bases. CDR3 length: 13 residues. Filled out from reference TRBV5-1 and TRBJ1-2, the complete variable domain reads KAGVTQTPRYLIKTRGQQVTLSCSPISGHRSVSWYQQTPGQGLQFLFEYFSETQRNKGNFPGRFSGRQFSNSRSEMNVSTLELGDSALYLCASSIGTEGGYTFGSGTRLTVV.

The V call is TRBV10-1, the J call TRBJ2-3, with TRBD2 identical over 7 bases. J was trimmed by 4 bases and V by 6 bases; bases with no gene match: 10. Germline V gives CDR1 WNHNN, CDR2 SYGVQD (reference sequence). The CDR3 is 15 residues long. DNA for the CDR3: TGCGCCAGCAGGAACGGAGATAGCGGGCCAGATACGCAGTATTTT. It translates to CASRNGDSGPDTQYF.

V gene TRBV19 combines with J gene TRBJ2-7; unclear D gene. The ends were cut back, 4 bases at V and 6 bases at J, with 25 bases in the middle. This CDR3 is built from 17 residues. Germline V gives CDR1 LNHDA, CDR2 SQIVND (reference sequence). The CDR3 region is CASSNQPLSRSNPEQYF. CDR3 DNA sequence: TGTGCCAGTAGTAACCAACCTCTTTCGCGGAGCAATCCCGAGCAGTACTTC.

The chain couples TRBV19 to TRBJ2-7; TRBD1 aligns across 7 bases. This CDR3 region has 12 residues. After removal of 10 bases from V and 2 bases from J, the junction contained 5 bases not matched to a gene. Germline V lookup: CDR1 LNHDA, CDR2 SQIVND (reference sequence). CDR3 loop: CATWDSPYEQYF. CDR3 DNA sequence: TGTGCCACATGGGACAGTCCCTACGAGCAGTACTTC. Looking up the rest from reference TRBV19 and TRBJ2-7 gives the full variable domain: DGGITQSPKYLFRKEGQNVTLSCEQNLNHDAMYWYRQDPGQGLRLIYYSQIVNDFQKGDIAEGYSVSREKKESFPLTVTSAQKNPTAFYLCATWDSPYEQYFGPGTRLTVT.

This chain uses TRBV5-6 with TRBJ2-7, with no clear D. Germline values: CDR1 SGHDT, CDR2 YYEEEE. The CDR3 is made up of 14 amino acids. Trimming cost V 4 bases and J 3 bases, with 14 bases left between them. For the CDR3, the DNA is TGTGCCAGCAGCGCCTTAGCTGGGATCTACGAGCAGTACTTC. Its translation is CASSALAGIYEQYF.

The CDR3 reads CASRTAGAGEQFF. The CDR3 nucleotides read TGTGCCAGCAGAACTGCGGGAGCCGGTGAGCAGTTCTTC. The gene calls are TRBV21-1 and TRBJ2-1; the D call of TRBD2 is as the table states it, not checked on the DNA. TRBV21-1 is a pseudogene segment. The CDR3 length is 13 residues.

J is TRBJ2-4 and V is TRBV12-5; 7 bases match TRBD2. CDR3 length: 16 amino acids. With 6 bases clipped from V and 0 bases from J, the junction kept 8 bases outside the gene matches. Germline assignment: CDR1 LGHNT and CDR2 FRNRAP. CDR3 sequence reads: CASGPDGTIAKNIQYF. DNA for the CDR3: TGTGCTAGTGGGCCCGACGGGACTATAGCCAAAAACATTCAGTACTTC. The full variable domain, in which reference TRBV12-5 and TRBJ2-4 provide the parts outside the CDR3, is DARVTQTPRHKVTEMGQEVTMRCQPILGHNTVFWYRQTMMQGLELLAYFRNRAPLDDSGMPKDRFSAEMPDATLATLKIQPSEPRDSAVYFCASGPDGTIAKNIQYFGAGTRLSVL.

The chain links TRBV11-3 to TRBJ2-7; 8 nucleotides line up with TRBD2. CDR3 size: 15 residues. The germline CDR1 and CDR2 sequences are SGHNT and YENEEA. V lost 5 bases, J lost 3 bases, and 9 bases stayed unmatched. The CDR3 DNA sequence: TGTGCCAGCAGCCAAGAGACTAGCGCCCACTACGAGCAGTACTTC. Translation: CASSQETSAHYEQYF.

This chain connects TRBV28 to TRBJ2-7; 8 bases align to TRBD1. Trimming took 3 bases from V and 7 from J; bases not matched to a gene: 14. From germline, CDR1 is MDHEN and CDR2 SYDVKM. CDR3 length: 16 residues. CDR3 DNA sequence: TGTGCCAGCAGTTTGATGTCAGGACAGGGTCCCCGGGAGCAGTACTTC. Translating it yields CASSLMSGQGPREQYF.

The chain recombines TRBV11-2 with TRBJ2-2; D gene ambiguous. The V end lost 1 base, the J end lost 2 bases, and 8 bases lay between the germline ends. The CDR3 contains 15 residues. Looked up from germline, CDR1 is SGHAT and CDR2 is FQNNGV. CDR3 DNA: TGTGCCAGCAGCTTAGTCTCCACAAACACCGGGGAGCTGTTTTTT. This translates into CASSLVSTNTGELFF.

The table lists this clone with a count of one. This chain joins TRBV7-9 and TRBJ1-4, with D unresolved. CDR1 and CDR2 (germline): SEHNR, FQNEAQ (reference sequence). CDR3 length equals 14 residues. V was shortened by 5 bases and J by 3 bases, with 10 bases between the two germline ends. CDR3 protein: CASSPGTSNEKLFF. In DNA, the CDR3 is TGTGCCAGCAGCCCGGGCACGTCTAATGAAAAACTGTTTTTT.

This clone appeared a single time. The V gene is TRBV2, the J gene TRBJ2-5; TRBD2 is a possible D gene (6 bases). V lost 5 bases and J 2 bases, leaving 18 bases between the germline ends. This CDR3 is 16 amino acids long. Germline CDR1 is SNHLY and CDR2 is FYNNEI. CDR3 in amino acids: CASSFQRRGWQETQYF. In DNA form, the CDR3 reads TGTGCCAGCAGTTTCCAACGCCGGGGGTGGCAAGAGACCCAGTACTTC.